Following are 26 T cell receptor beta chains from one sample sequenced in a study of cytomegalovirus exposure and HLA in healthy donors. Assay used: immunoSEQ multiplex PCR; TCRdb lists only in-frame clones, some missing. The table lists hundreds of thousands of clones, more than 75% of them singletons. The sequenced material came from PBMCs. These receptors were taken from a young man in good health and CMV-seropositive.

This clone was recorded only once. This chain joins TRBV9 and TRBJ2-3, with 8 nucleotides matching TRBD1. J was trimmed by 5 bases and V by 3 bases; bases with no gene match: 2. Germline loops: CDR1 SGDLS, CDR2 YYNGEE. CDR3 length: 13 residues. CDR3 nucleotides: TGTGCCAGCAGCGGAACAGGGGGAGATACGCAGTATTTT. Translating gives CASSGTGGDTQYF.

The rearrangement links TRBV7-2 to TRBJ2-7; D possibly uses TRBD1 or TRBD2 (5 bases each). The CDR3 has 16 residues. V was clipped by 3 bases and J by 0 bases, with 15 bases between them. Looked up from germline, CDR1 is SGHTA and CDR2 is FQGNSA. CDR3 sequence reads: CASSLAVGGSSYEQYF. The DNA for the CDR3 is TGTGCCAGCAGCTTGGCCGTTGGGGGTAGCTCCTACGAGCAGTACTTC.

This chain connects TRBV5-6 to TRBJ2-1; tentative D call: TRBD1 (5 bases). CDR3 length: 17 residues. Per germline, CDR1 SGHDT and CDR2 YYEEEE. V lost 2 bases to trimming and J lost 2 bases, with 17 bases between them. This chain's CDR3 is CASSFNIGQIPYNEQFF. Here the CDR3 DNA reads TGTGCCAGCAGCTTTAATATTGGACAAATCCCCTACAATGAGCAGTTCTTC.

The chain joins TRBV6-1 to TRBJ2-1, with TRBD1 identical over 11 bases. V lost 4 bases and J lost 6; bases outside the gene matches: 5. This CDR3 comprises 15 residues. From germline, CDR1 is MNHNS and CDR2 SASEGT. CDR3 in amino acids: CASSGRDRGSNEQFF. The CDR3 nucleotides are TGTGCCAGCAGTGGACGGGACAGGGGGAGCAATGAGCAGTTCTTC.

The V and J genes are TRBV29-1 and TRBJ2-4, with TRBD2 identical over 9 bases. The CDR3 consists of 14 residues. CDR1 and CDR2 from the germline V gene are SQVTM and ANQGSEA. V lost 7 bases, J lost 4 bases, and 8 bases stayed unmatched. Here the CDR3 DNA reads TGCAGCGCATACTCGCTAGCGGGAAAAAACATTCAGTACTTC. This gives the protein CSAYSLAGKNIQYF.

This clone has a single count. The rearrangement joins TRBV15 to TRBJ2-3; the D is unclear. V was clipped by 0 bases and J by 4 bases, with 14 bases between them. Looked up from germline, CDR1 is LNHNV and CDR2 is YYDKDF (reference sequence). The CDR3 length is 16 residues. CDR3 sequence: CATSRDRSQTPDTQYF. The DNA of the CDR3 is TGTGCCACCAGCAGAGATCGCAGTCAGACCCCAGATACGCAGTATTTT.

The chain uses TRBV28 and TRBJ2-1, with D possibly being TRBD2 (6 bases). The germline V gene encodes CDR1 MDHEN and CDR2 SYDVKM. CDR3 length: 15 amino acids. Deletions cut 3 bases from V and 7 bases from J, with 16 bases between. The CDR3 nucleotides are TGTGCCAGCAGTTTGGGGCCTAGCGCTCTTAATGAGCAGTTCTTC. Translated: CASSLGPSALNEQFF.

Comment on this clone: In the same sample, other DNA sequences code for this CDR3. The rearrangement uses TRBV30 and TRBJ2-5; D unclear. Trimming left V 0 bases short and J 5 bases short, with 4 bases between. The CDR3 contains 11 residues. Germline CDR1 is GTSNPN and CDR2 is SVGIG (reference sequence). The CDR3 bases are TGTGCCTGGAGTGTAAGTGAGACCCAGTACTTC. Residues: CAWSVSETQYF.

The chain joins TRBV5-1 to TRBJ1-4; 8 nucleotides align to TRBD1. V shed 7 bases and J 7 bases; nucleotides not matched to a gene: 9. The CDR3 has 14 residues. Germline loops: CDR1 SGHRS, CDR2 YFSETQ. The CDR3 sequence is CASGSGQDGEKLFF. CDR3 nucleotide sequence: TGCGCCAGCGGGTCGGGACAGGACGGTGAAAAACTGTTTTTT.

The J gene is TRBJ1-4, the V gene TRBV7-2, with a weak D call TRBD1 (6 bases). This CDR3 is 15 amino acids long. Germline V lookup: CDR1 SGHTA, CDR2 FQGNSA. V gave up 4 bases and J gave up 4 bases, with 13 bases separating them. This chain's CDR3 is CASSYPGVLNEKLFF. CDR3 nucleotides: TGTGCCAGCAGCTACCCAGGGGTTCTTAATGAAAAACTGTTTTTT.

The V and J genes are TRBV15 and TRBJ1-4, with no clear D. Germline values: CDR1 LNHNV, CDR2 YYDKDF (reference sequence). V was cut by 5 bases and J by 5 bases, with 6 bases left in between. The CDR3 runs 12 residues. CDR3 loop: CATSLGNEKLFF. CDR3 coding DNA: TGTGCCACCAGCTTGGGCAATGAAAAACTGTTTTTT.

The CDR3 DNA is TGTGCCAGCAGTTTGGGCGGGATAAGCTCCTACGAGCAGTACTTC. Translated: CASSLGGISSYEQYF. The chain is built from TRBV28 and TRBJ2-7, with a possible D match to TRBD2 (6 bases). Germline V gene data show CDR1 as MDHEN and CDR2 as SYDVKM. Trimming removed 3 bases from V and 0 bases from J, with 12 bases in between. The CDR3 extends over 15 amino acids.

The rearrangement uses TRBV9 and TRBJ2-5; 16 bases align to TRBD2. This CDR3 comprises 17 residues. CDR1 and CDR2 (germline): SGDLS, YYNGEE. With 3 bases clipped from V and 4 bases from J, the junction kept 6 bases outside the gene matches. The chain's CDR3 is CASSAGTSGRGLETQYF. CDR3 in DNA: TGTGCCAGCAGCGCTGGGACTAGCGGGAGGGGCCTAGAGACCCAGTACTTC.

The rearrangement joins TRBV11-1 to TRBJ2-3, with D possibly matching TRBD1 (6 bases). Between the trimmed V and J ends, which lost 0 bases and 3 bases, there was a span of 10 bases. CDR1 is SGHAT, CDR2 FQDESV, per germline (reference sequence). The CDR3 sequence is 15 residues long. CDR3 sequence reads: CASSLAGAMTDTQYF. In DNA form, the CDR3 reads TGTGCCAGCAGCTTAGCGGGGGCTATGACAGATACGCAGTATTTT.

This chain uses TRBV6-5 with TRBJ2-3; no reliable D call. The CDR3 covers 12 residues. CDR1 is MNHEY, CDR2 SVGAGI, per germline. The ends were cut back, 5 bases at V and 6 bases at J, with 9 bases in the middle. CDR3 DNA sequence: TGTGCCAGCAGTGACACACTTGATACGCAGTATTTT. Its protein is CASSDTLDTQYF.

The chain employs TRBV10-3 and TRBJ2-7; D might be TRBD1 or TRBD2, each matching 6 bases. V was clipped by 0 bases and J by 6 bases, with 12 bases between them. CDR1 is ENHRY, CDR2 SYGVKD, per germline. This CDR3 region has 14 residues. CDR3 nucleotide sequence: TGTGCCATCAGTGAGTCTGGGGGGCTCGGCGAGCAGTACTTC. It yields the protein CAISESGGLGEQYF.

The chain couples TRBV15 to TRBJ2-2; 12 nucleotides agree with TRBD2. Unmatched junction bases numbered 7, after V lost 0 bases and J lost 5 bases. Germline V gene lookup returns CDR1 LNHNV and CDR2 YYDKDF (reference sequence). This CDR3 is built from 18 residues. CDR3 coding DNA: TGTGCCACCAGCAGAGATCGACTAGCGGGAGTCGGTACCGGGGAGCTGTTTTTT. Protein sequence: CATSRDRLAGVGTGELFF.

The chain links TRBV27 to TRBJ2-5, with a tentative D call TRBD1 (6 bases). Trimming removed 2 bases at V and 2 bases at J, with 12 bases between. This CDR3 has 15 amino acids. CDR1 and CDR2 (germline): MNHEY, SMNVEV (reference sequence). For the CDR3, the DNA is TGTGCCAGCAGTTTAGAGGGGGACCCTCAAGAGACCCAGTACTTC. Its protein product is CASSLEGDPQETQYF.

The V and J genes are TRBV19 and TRBJ2-7; TRBD1 matches 9 bases. V dropped 5 bases and J dropped 3; count of bases not matched to a gene: 8. Germline loops: CDR1 LNHDA, CDR2 SQIVND (reference sequence). The CDR3 length is 15 residues. For the CDR3, the DNA is TGTGCCAGTAGTGAGGTGGGACAGGGCCGCTACGAGCAGTACTTC. Its protein is CASSEVGQGRYEQYF.

The rearrangement uses TRBV6-6 and TRBJ1-2; possible D gene TRBD1, 6 bases. V lost 4 bases, J lost 3 bases, and 15 bases lay in between. Germline-derived CDR1 and CDR2 are MNHNY and SVGAGI (reference sequence). CDR3 size: 15 residues. CDR3 DNA sequence: TGTGCCAGCAGTTTCCTCAGGGGTTTGGACTATGGCTACACCTTC. It translates to CASSFLRGLDYGYTF.

The rearrangement uses TRBV4-2 and TRBJ2-4; D is undetermined. Germline-derived CDR1 and CDR2 are LGHNA and YNFKEQ. Trimming left V 0 bases short and J 2 bases short, with 20 bases between. CDR3 length equals 19 residues. CDR3 loop: CASSQETTPDLESKNIQYF. CDR3 nucleotides: TGTGCCAGCAGCCAAGAAACGACTCCGGACCTCGAGTCCAAAAACATTCAGTACTTC.

The rearrangement joins TRBV30 to TRBJ1-2; the D gene is possibly TRBD1 (6 bases). This CDR3 comprises 13 residues. V was shortened by 5 bases and J by 4 bases, with 14 bases between the two germline ends. Germline loops: CDR1 GTSNPN, CDR2 SVGIG (reference sequence). Here the CDR3 DNA reads TGTGCCTGGGGTCAGGGGAACGGCTATGGCTACACCTTC. Translated, it gives CAWGQGNGYGYTF.

This chain connects TRBV28 to TRBJ1-2; D might be TRBD1 (5 bases). The CDR3 sequence is 14 residues long. Deletions cut 4 bases from V and 1 base from J, with 10 bases between. The germline gives CDR1 MDHEN, CDR2 SYDVKM. The CDR3 reads CASSWGRVNYGYTF. CDR3 coding DNA: TGTGCCAGCAGTTGGGGACGGGTTAACTATGGCTACACCTTC.

This clone appeared once. The rearrangement links TRBV5-1 to TRBJ2-7; D is undetermined. The V end was cut by 4 bases, the J end by 4 bases, with 9 bases between. Germline V gives CDR1 SGHRS, CDR2 YFSETQ. CDR3 length: 12 amino acids. The CDR3 bases are TGCGCCAGCAGCCATAGTGGGTACGAGCAGTACTTC. The encoded protein is CASSHSGYEQYF.

V usage is TRBV19 and J usage is TRBJ2-7; 8 nucleotides line up with TRBD1. Germline lookup yields CDR1 LNHDA and CDR2 SQIVND (reference sequence). The V segment lost 8 bases and the J segment 1 base; nucleotides outside the gene matches: 7. The CDR3 is 14 amino acids. The CDR3: CASGLGTGSYEQYF. The CDR3 region has the DNA TGTGCCAGTGGTTTGGGGACAGGATCCTACGAGCAGTACTTC.

V is TRBV7-6 and J is TRBJ2-7; D may be TRBD2 (6 bases). Germline values: CDR1 SGHVS, CDR2 FNYEAQ. The CDR3 is 16 amino acids. Trimming removed 1 base from V and 2 bases from J, with 15 bases in between. This CDR3 reads CASSLGLRGPPYEQYF. As DNA, the CDR3 is TGTGCCAGCAGCTTAGGGTTGCGGGGACCCCCCTACGAGCAGTACTTC. Full variable domain (remainder filled in from reference TRBV7-6 and TRBJ2-7): GAGVSQSPRYKVTKRGQDVALRCDPISGHVSLYWYRQALGQGPEFLTYFNYEAQQDKSGLPNDRFSAERPEGSISTLTIQRTEQRDSAMYRCASSLGLRGPPYEQYFGPGTRLTVT.